The present TCR beta chain was sequenced within a study of T cells in Graves' hyperthyroidism and ophthalmopathy. Study-wide background: Peripheral blood samples were taken at initial diagnosis, prior to any treatment. Study-level points and caveats: Most thyroid clonotypes expanded above 0.001 were also detected in blood. With a median lead of around 6.7 months before onset, the model predicted ophthalmopathy.

This clonotype was recorded at least ten times. Its antigen is currently unknown. Out of about 10 ml of fresh peripheral blood came the PBMCs. RNA transcripts gave rise to amplified TCR beta CDR3 regions. First-round RT-PCR with HTBI primers amplified the TCR CDR3 region. TCRdb recomputed calls from the multiplex PCR reads with MiXCR, one row per CDR3 protein. The sample yields 300,000 to 400,000 distinct CDR3 sequences, about 18% seen once. The sequence was obtained from a man in his late teens or twenties with Graves' ophthalmopathy. The sequencing sample was made of blood.

In DNA, the CDR3 is TGCGCCAGCAGTGACCCGCGGAATAGCAATCAGCCCCAGCATTTT. This encodes CASSDPRNSNQPQHF. The V call is TRBV10-2, the J call TRBJ1-5, with D uncertain. The V gene's germline CDR1 is WSHSY and CDR2 SAAADI. Trimming pared 3 bases from V and 0 bases from J, leaving 9 bases between. The CDR3 has 15 amino acids.